Each of the 17 T cell receptor beta chains below was sequenced from the same sample in a study of T-cell reconstitution after alpha-beta-depleted transplantation in children. TCRbeta library construction was performed incorporating unique molecular identifiers. MiXCR, applied by TCRdb to the PCR reads, yields one record per CDR3 protein. The sample records 200,000 to 250,000 distinct CDR3 sequences, about 7% being singletons. Sample: PBMCs, taken before TCRalphabeta/CD19-depleted stem cell transplant. The receptor set was obtained from a boy between 2 and 10 years old with acute lymphoblastic leukemia, due to receive a stem cell transplant.

This clonotype was observed many times. The chain uses TRBV29-1 and TRBJ1-1, with D unresolved. The germline V gene has CDR1 SQVTM and CDR2 ANQGSEA. CDR3 length equals 14 residues. V lost 1 base, J lost 0 bases, and 9 bases lay in between. CDR3 bases: TGCAGCGTTGAAGTATGGGGTTTGAACACTGAAGCTTTCTTT. It codes for CSVEVWGLNTEAFF.

This clonotype has more than one count but fewer than ten. The chain couples TRBV4-3 to TRBJ2-3, with D hard to call. V was cut by 0 bases and J by 3 bases, with 7 bases left in between. This CDR3 is 14 amino acids long. Germline-derived CDR1 and CDR2 are LGHNA and YSLEER. CDR3 loop: CASSQDLGTDTQYF. Written as DNA, the CDR3 is TGCGCCAGCAGCCAAGATCTCGGGACAGATACGCAGTATTTT.

This clonotype occurred many times. The V gene is TRBV4-2, the J gene TRBJ1-2; the D gene is possibly TRBD1 (5 bases). The germline gives CDR1 LGHNA, CDR2 YNFKEQ. CDR3 length: 15 amino acids. With 1 base removed from V and 2 bases from J, the gap between germline ends came to 11 bases. The CDR3 spells CASSQVGRENYGYTF. The CDR3 bases are TGTGCCAGCAGCCAAGTGGGCAGGGAGAACTATGGCTACACCTTC.

Here the CDR3 DNA reads TGCAGTGTTGCGACAGGGGGTTTAAACTATGGCTACACCTTC. Amino acids: CSVATGGLNYGYTF. The rearrangement joins TRBV20-1 to TRBJ1-2; TRBD1 matches 9 bases. There are 14 residues in the CDR3. Germline trimming cut 7 bases from V and 2 bases from J; bases unmatched to any gene: 8. The germline CDR1 and CDR2 sequences are DFQATT and SNEGSKA (reference sequence).

This clonotype has ten or more counts. This sequence joins TRBV28 and TRBJ2-7, with TRBD2 matching over 7 bases. The CDR3 consists of 14 residues. Germline loops: CDR1 MDHEN, CDR2 SYDVKM. With V trimmed by 6 bases and J by 2 bases, 7 bases remained unmatched. The chain's CDR3 is CASRARLATYEQYF. CDR3 in DNA: TGTGCCAGCAGAGCTAGACTAGCCACCTACGAGCAGTACTTC.

V usage is TRBV7-3 and J usage is TRBJ1-2, with 12 bases identical to TRBD1. V dropped 4 bases and J dropped 7; count of bases not matched to a gene: 10. Germline V gene lookup returns CDR1 SGHTA and CDR2 FQGTGA. The CDR3 length is 16 residues. The CDR3 DNA follows: TGTGCCAGCAGCTCCGGGACAGGGGGCTTTACGGGTGGCTACACCTTC. Its protein product is CASSSGTGGFTGGYTF.

This clonotype was picked up many times. The rearrangement joins TRBV6-5 to TRBJ2-3, with TRBD2 matching 9 bases. The CDR3 length is 14 residues. Germline V gene sequence: CDR1 MNHEY, CDR2 SVGAGI. J gave up 8 bases and V 5 bases, and 8 bases lay outside the gene matches. The CDR3: CASSPGLATGTQYF. The CDR3 coding sequence is TGTGCCAGCAGTCCGGGACTAGCAACCGGTACGCAGTATTTT.

This clonotype came up many times. Here the CDR3 DNA reads TGTGCCAGCAGCAAACCGGACAGGGTCCACGAGCAGTACTTC. Translation gives CASSKPDRVHEQYF. The chain carries TRBV21-1 and TRBJ2-7; the D call in the table, TRBD1, was not verified against the DNA. TRBV21-1 is marked as a pseudogene. This CDR3 has 14 residues.

This clonotype was seen at least ten times. The V call is TRBV2, the J call TRBJ2-1; no clear D gene. Germline V gives CDR1 SNHLY, CDR2 FYNNEI. The CDR3 covers 16 residues. Trimming cost V 8 bases and J 6 bases, with 23 bases left between them. The CDR3 is CASQNVAVLSSNEQFF. The CDR3 nucleotides read TGTGCCAGCCAGAATGTCGCGGTGTTGTCTTCCAATGAGCAGTTCTTC.

The table lists this clonotype with a few counts. The chain recombines TRBV12-3 or TRBV12-4 with TRBJ1-2; D is possibly TRBD1 (6 bases). The CDR3 runs 14 residues. Trimming left V 6 bases short and J 5 bases short, with 16 bases between. CDR3 nucleotides: TGTGCCAGCAGCGCAGAACAGGGCCTTTATGGCTACACCTTC. It is translated as CASSAEQGLYGYTF.

The chain has TRBV12-3 or TRBV12-4 and TRBJ2-6; D is perhaps TRBD1 (6 bases). The CDR3 has 18 residues. V lost 6 bases, J lost 6 bases, and 24 bases lay in between. The CDR3 DNA reads as TGTGCCAGCAGCGACACCCCGGGTGGGGGCGATGAGGCCAACGTCCTGACTTTC. Its protein product is CASSDTPGGGDEANVLTF.

This clonotype was found many times. The chain combines TRBV29-1 with TRBJ2-3, with 7 positions matching TRBD1. With 7 bases clipped from V and 6 bases from J, the junction kept 10 bases outside the gene matches. This CDR3 region has 13 residues. Germline CDR1 SQVTM, CDR2 ANQGSEA. This CDR3 is CSGRQGTGDTQYF. DNA for the CDR3: TGCAGCGGTCGACAGGGAACGGGGGATACGCAGTATTTT.

This chain links TRBV11-2 with TRBJ2-6; no clear D. The germline V gene has CDR1 SGHAT and CDR2 FQNNGV. V lost 5 bases to trimming and J lost 0 bases, with 17 bases between them. The CDR3 consists of 18 residues. Written as DNA, the CDR3 is TGTGCCAGCAGCCTCTCGAGTGACGGTCCCTCTGGGGCCAACGTCCTGACTTTC. Its protein product is CASSLSSDGPSGANVLTF.

The V call is TRBV6-2 or TRBV6-3, the J call TRBJ2-7; D gene ambiguous. V was cut by 6 bases and J by 0 bases, with 12 bases left in between. CDR1 MNHEY and CDR2 SVGEGT come from the germline V gene. The CDR3 covers 14 residues. The CDR3 reads CASSLRPSSYEQYF. The CDR3 nucleotides read TGTGCCAGCAGCTTGCGGCCGAGCTCCTACGAGCAGTACTTC.

In this sample, this clonotype turned up many times. The chain carries TRBV4-3 and TRBJ2-5; TRBD2 matches 7 bases. The CDR3 runs to 16 residues. Germline CDR1 and CDR2: LGHNA and YSLEER. After removal of 0 bases from V and 5 bases from J, the junction contained 9 bases not matched to a gene. CDR3 bases: TGCGCCAGCAGCCAAGAAGCGGGGAAACTCGGGGAGACCCAGTACTTC. Translated, it gives CASSQEAGKLGETQYF.

This clonotype was counted ten times or more. The chain couples TRBV5-1 to TRBJ1-1, with a weak D call TRBD1 (5 bases). Per germline, CDR1 SGHRS and CDR2 YFSETQ. Trimming cost V 2 bases and J 1 base, with 9 bases left between them. The CDR3 covers 14 residues. The CDR3 DNA follows: TGCGCCAGCAGCTTCCAGGGAACGAACACTGAAGCTTTCTTT. The encoded protein is CASSFQGTNTEAFF.

This clonotype occurred many times. The V call is TRBV20-1, the J call TRBJ2-3, with D tentatively TRBD1 (6 bases). The germline V gene has CDR1 DFQATT and CDR2 SNEGSKA (reference sequence). V was cut by 6 bases and J by 6 bases, with 22 bases left in between. The CDR3 spans 15 residues. CDR3 DNA sequence: TGCAGTGCCCGCCCCTTACAGGGAGATTGGGATACGCAGTATTTT. Translation gives CSARPLQGDWDTQYF.